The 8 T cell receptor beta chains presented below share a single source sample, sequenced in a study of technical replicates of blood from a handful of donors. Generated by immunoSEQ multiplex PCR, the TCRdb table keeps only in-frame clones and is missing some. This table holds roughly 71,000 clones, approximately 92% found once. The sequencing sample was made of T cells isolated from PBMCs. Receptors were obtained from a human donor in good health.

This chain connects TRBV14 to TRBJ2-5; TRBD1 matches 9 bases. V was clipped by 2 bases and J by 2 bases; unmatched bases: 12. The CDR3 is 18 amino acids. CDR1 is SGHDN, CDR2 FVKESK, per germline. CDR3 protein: CASSQWTGTGFFQETQYF. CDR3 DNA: TGTGCCAGCAGCCAATGGACCGGGACAGGGTTTTTTCAAGAGACCCAGTACTTC.

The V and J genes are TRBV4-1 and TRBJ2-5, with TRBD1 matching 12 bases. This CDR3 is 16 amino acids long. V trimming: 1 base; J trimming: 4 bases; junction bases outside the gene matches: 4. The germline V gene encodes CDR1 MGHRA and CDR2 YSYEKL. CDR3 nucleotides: TGCGCCAGCAGCCAAGTGGGACAGGGGGCGTTAGAGACCCAGTACTTC. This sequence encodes CASSQVGQGALETQYF.

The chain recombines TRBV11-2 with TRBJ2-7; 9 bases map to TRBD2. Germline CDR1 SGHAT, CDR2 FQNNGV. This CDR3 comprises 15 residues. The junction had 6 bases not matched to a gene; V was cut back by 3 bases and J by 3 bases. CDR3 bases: TGTGCCAGCAGCTTGGGGTTTAGCGGGAGCTACGAGCAGTACTTC. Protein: CASSLGFSGSYEQYF.

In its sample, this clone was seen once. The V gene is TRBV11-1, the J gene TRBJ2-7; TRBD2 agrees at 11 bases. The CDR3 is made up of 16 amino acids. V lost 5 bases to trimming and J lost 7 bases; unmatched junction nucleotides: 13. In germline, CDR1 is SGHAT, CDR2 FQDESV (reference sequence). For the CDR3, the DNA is TGTGCCAGCAGCGGGAGACTAGCGGGGCCGGCTGGGGAGCAGTACTTC. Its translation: CASSGRLAGPAGEQYF.

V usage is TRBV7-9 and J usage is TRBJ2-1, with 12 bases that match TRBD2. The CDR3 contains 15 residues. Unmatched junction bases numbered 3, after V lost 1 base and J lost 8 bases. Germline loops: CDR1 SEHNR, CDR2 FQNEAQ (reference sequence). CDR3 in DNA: TGTGCCAGCAGCTTAGGGACTAGCGGGACCCATGAGCAGTTCTTC. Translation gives CASSLGTSGTHEQFF. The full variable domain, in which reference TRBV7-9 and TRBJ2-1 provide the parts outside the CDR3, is DTGVSQNPRHKITKRGQNVTFRCDPISEHNRLYWYRQTLGQGPEFLTYFQNEAQLEKSRLLSDRFSAERPKGSFSTLEIQRTEQGDSAMYLCASSLGTSGTHEQFFGPGTRLTVL.

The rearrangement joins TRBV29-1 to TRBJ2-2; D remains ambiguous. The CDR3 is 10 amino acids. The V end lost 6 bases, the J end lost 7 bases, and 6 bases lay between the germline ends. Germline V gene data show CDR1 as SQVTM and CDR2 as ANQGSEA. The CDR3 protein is CSVHNGELFF. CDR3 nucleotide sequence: TGCAGCGTCCACAACGGGGAGCTGTTTTTT.

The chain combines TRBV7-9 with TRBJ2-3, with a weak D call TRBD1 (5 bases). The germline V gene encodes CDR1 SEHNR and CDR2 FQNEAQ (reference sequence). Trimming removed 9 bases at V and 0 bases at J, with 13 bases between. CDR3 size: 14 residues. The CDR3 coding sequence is TGTGCCAGTATACGACAGACTAGCACAGATACGCAGTATTTT. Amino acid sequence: CASIRQTSTDTQYF. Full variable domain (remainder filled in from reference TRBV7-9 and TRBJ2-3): DTGVSQNPRHKITKRGQNVTFRCDPISEHNRLYWYRQTLGQGPEFLTYFQNEAQLEKSRLLSDRFSAERPKGSFSTLEIQRTEQGDSAMYLCASIRQTSTDTQYFGPGTRLTVL.

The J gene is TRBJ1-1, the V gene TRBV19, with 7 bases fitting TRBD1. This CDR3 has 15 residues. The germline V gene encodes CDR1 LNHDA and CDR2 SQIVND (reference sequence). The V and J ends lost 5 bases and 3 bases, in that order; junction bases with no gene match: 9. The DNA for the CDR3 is TGTGCCAGTAGTGCCCAGGGACAGCTTTACACTGAAGCTTTCTTT. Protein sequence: CASSAQGQLYTEAFF.